This is a list of T cell receptor beta chains from one sample in a study of graft-versus-host responses after intestinal transplantation. Using immunoSEQ multiplex PCR, the repertoire was profiled, and TCRdb retains in-frame clones only, with some absent. The sample lists around 9,500 clones; 88% were seen once. The source was PBMCs, collected 242 days after intestinal transplant. These receptors all come from a human patient who received an intestinal transplant, so some T cells may come from the graft donor. Both conserved end residues are part of each CDR3. The D gene is left open where the match is weak. Size is stated for part of the rows, as once, few or many counts, or as a class when the clone is expanded.

D gene: -
V gene: TRBV18
CDR3 length: 11
J gene: TRBJ2-7
clone size: few
CDR3 DNA: TGTGCCAGCTCCCGCAACTACGAGCAGTACTTC
CDR3 protein: CASSRNYEQYF

D gene: TRBD1
V gene: TRBV4-2
CDR3 length: 16
J gene: TRBJ2-2
clone size: -
CDR3 DNA: TGTGCCAGCAGCCAAGAGCAAACAGGGGGCACCGGGGAGCTGTTTTTT
CDR3 protein: CASSQEQTGGTGELFF

D gene: -
V gene: TRBV29-1
CDR3 length: 14
J gene: TRBJ2-5
clone size: -
CDR3 DNA: TGCAGCGTTGAACGGCTCCTTACGAGAGAGACCCAGTACTTC
CDR3 protein: CSVERLLTRETQYF

D gene: TRBD2
V gene: TRBV6-4
CDR3 length: 16
J gene: TRBJ2-7
clone size: -
CDR3 DNA: TGTGCCAGCAGTGCCTCCGCGGGGAGGGCTTCCGACGAGCAGTACTTC
CDR3 protein: CASSASAGRASDEQYF

D gene: -
V gene: TRBV15
CDR3 length: 15
J gene: TRBJ1-2
clone size: -
CDR3 DNA: TGTGCCACCAGCAGCCGGTTGGGCCCGGGCTATGGCTACACCTTC
CDR3 protein: CATSSRLGPGYGYTF

D gene: TRBD2
V gene: TRBV10-1
CDR3 length: 16
J gene: TRBJ2-1
clone size: once
CDR3 DNA: TGCGCCAGCAGTGTTTGGGCGGGAGGATCCTACAATGAGCAGTTCTTC
CDR3 protein: CASSVWAGGSYNEQFF

D gene: -
V gene: TRBV7-3
CDR3 length: 18
J gene: TRBJ2-1
clone size: -
CDR3 DNA: TGTGCCAGCAGCTTTGACGAAGGGCGACCCTACCTTTACAATGAGCAGTTCTTC
CDR3 protein: CASSFDEGRPYLYNEQFF

D gene: -
V gene: TRBV7-8
CDR3 length: 12
J gene: TRBJ2-7
clone size: once
CDR3 DNA: TGTGCCAGCAGCCCCGGCCCCTACGAGCAGTACTTC
CDR3 protein: CASSPGPYEQYF

D gene: TRBD2
V gene: TRBV4-1
CDR3 length: 19
J gene: TRBJ2-1
clone size: -
CDR3 DNA: TGCGCCAGCAGCCACAGGGTAGCGGGACTGGTTGGGTCCTACAATGAGCAGTTCTTC
CDR3 protein: CASSHRVAGLVGSYNEQFF

D gene: -
V gene: TRBV19
CDR3 length: 14
J gene: TRBJ2-3
clone size: -
CDR3 DNA: TGTGCCAGTAGTATACGACTAGGAGGGGATACGCAGTATTTT
CDR3 protein: CASSIRLGGDTQYF

D gene: TRBD1
V gene: TRBV9
CDR3 length: 17
J gene: TRBJ1-2
clone size: -
CDR3 DNA: TGTGCCAGCAGCGGGGACAGTCTATCGACGAACGTTTATGGCTACACCTTC
CDR3 protein: CASSGDSLSTNVYGYTF

D gene: -
V gene: TRBV4-3
CDR3 length: 15
J gene: TRBJ2-7
clone size: -
CDR3 DNA: TGCGCCAGCAGCCAAGAGGGACGGGAGCAGGACGAGCAGTACTTC
CDR3 protein: CASSQEGREQDEQYF

D gene: TRBD2
V gene: TRBV6-4
CDR3 length: 15
J gene: TRBJ2-1
clone size: -
CDR3 DNA: TGTGCCAGCAGTCCCCGGGCTAGCGGGAACAATGAGCAGTTCTTC
CDR3 protein: CASSPRASGNNEQFF

D gene: TRBD1
V gene: TRBV19
CDR3 length: 14
J gene: TRBJ2-3
clone size: -
CDR3 DNA: TGTGCCAGTAGTTTGACAGGGAGCACAGATACGCAGTATTTT
CDR3 protein: CASSLTGSTDTQYF

D gene: -
V gene: TRBV23-1
CDR3 length: 13
J gene: TRBJ2-7
clone size: -
CDR3 DNA: TGCGCCAGCAGTCGGGGCAGCTCCTACGAGCAGTACTTC
CDR3 protein: CASSRGSSYEQYF

D gene: TRBD1
V gene: TRBV6-1
CDR3 length: 13
J gene: TRBJ1-2
clone size: -
CDR3 DNA: TGTGCCAGCAGTGAACAGGGGGAGAATGGCTACACCTTC
CDR3 protein: CASSEQGENGYTF

D gene: TRBD1
V gene: TRBV9
CDR3 length: 14
J gene: TRBJ2-7
clone size: -
CDR3 DNA: TGTGCCAGCAGCAGACAGGGGGAGACCTACGAGCAGTACTTC
CDR3 protein: CASSRQGETYEQYF

D gene: -
V gene: TRBV28
CDR3 length: 14
J gene: TRBJ1-1
clone size: few
CDR3 DNA: TGTGCCAGCAGTTTGAGGACAGTCCTGGGGGTAGCTTTCTTT
CDR3 protein: CASSLRTVLGVAFF

D gene: -
V gene: TRBV7-9
CDR3 length: 14
J gene: TRBJ1-1
clone size: -
CDR3 DNA: TGTGCCAGCAGCTTTTCGACAGGGAACACTGAAGCTTTCTTT
CDR3 protein: CASSFSTGNTEAFF

D gene: TRBD2
V gene: TRBV7-6
CDR3 length: 18
J gene: TRBJ2-4
clone size: -
CDR3 DNA: TGTGCCAGCAGCTTAGGTGTTGGTAGCGGGAGGGCCTTGGACATTCAGTACTTC
CDR3 protein: CASSLGVGSGRALDIQYF

D gene: TRBD2
V gene: TRBV19
CDR3 length: 14
J gene: TRBJ2-7
clone size: -
CDR3 DNA: TGTGCCAGTAGTATAGACGGGAGGGCCTCCGAGCAGTACTTC
CDR3 protein: CASSIDGRASEQYF

D gene: -
V gene: TRBV28
CDR3 length: 16
J gene: TRBJ1-5
clone size: -
CDR3 DNA: TGTGCCAGCAGTAAAATCGGGTCTCCCGCGAATCAGCCCCAGCATTTT
CDR3 protein: CASSKIGSPANQPQHF

D gene: TRBD1
V gene: TRBV29-1
CDR3 length: 13
J gene: TRBJ2-7
clone size: -
CDR3 DNA: TGCAGCATTTCGGACAGGGGACTCGACGAGCAGTACTTC
CDR3 protein: CSISDRGLDEQYF

D gene: TRBD1
V gene: TRBV30
CDR3 length: 15
J gene: TRBJ2-1
clone size: -
CDR3 DNA: TGTGCCTGGGATCCGGGACAGGGGTCAAGGGATGAGCAGTTCTTC
CDR3 protein: CAWDPGQGSRDEQFF

D gene: TRBD2
V gene: TRBV27
CDR3 length: 20
J gene: TRBJ2-3
clone size: -
CDR3 DNA: TGTGCCAGCAGTCCGGGGACTAGCGGGAGGGCCGGACGTAGCACAGATACGCAGTATTTT
CDR3 protein: CASSPGTSGRAGRSTDTQYF

D gene: -
V gene: TRBV29-1
CDR3 length: 14
J gene: TRBJ2-7
clone size: -
CDR3 DNA: TGCAGCGTTGTGGAGACAGGCCTTAACCACGAGCAGTACTTC
CDR3 protein: CSVVETGLNHEQYF

D gene: -
V gene: TRBV4-1
CDR3 length: 16
J gene: TRBJ2-1
clone size: -
CDR3 DNA: TGCGCCAGCAGCCAAGAAAGGGTCCAAACCTACAATGAGCAGTTCTTC
CDR3 protein: CASSQERVQTYNEQFF

D gene: -
V gene: TRBV7-3
CDR3 length: 13
J gene: TRBJ1-1
clone size: -
CDR3 DNA: TGTGCCAGCTCATGGGGCTACGGCACTGAAGCTTTCTTT
CDR3 protein: CASSWGYGTEAFF

D gene: -
V gene: TRBV29-1
CDR3 length: 15
J gene: TRBJ2-3
clone size: -
CDR3 DNA: TGCAGCGTTGGGGGGTGGGGAATCAGCACAGATACGCAGTATTTT
CDR3 protein: CSVGGWGISTDTQYF

D gene: TRBD2
V gene: TRBV4-1
CDR3 length: 16
J gene: TRBJ2-2
clone size: -
CDR3 DNA: TGCGCCAGCAGCTCCCGACTAGCGGGCCACACCGGGGAGCTGTTTTTT
CDR3 protein: CASSSRLAGHTGELFF

D gene: -
V gene: TRBV27
CDR3 length: 13
J gene: TRBJ2-3
clone size: -
CDR3 DNA: TGTGCCAGCAGTCCGAGACTAGCAGATACGCAGTATTTT
CDR3 protein: CASSPRLADTQYF

D gene: -
V gene: TRBV15
CDR3 length: 16
J gene: TRBJ1-5
clone size: -
CDR3 DNA: TGTGCCACCAGCAGAGGAACCACGACAGGTAATCAGCCCCAGCATTTT
CDR3 protein: CATSRGTTTGNQPQHF

D gene: -
V gene: TRBV6-4
CDR3 length: 16
J gene: TRBJ1-6
clone size: -
CDR3 DNA: TGTGCCAGCAGTGACTCTGTAGGCAGGGTTAGTTCACCCCTCCACTTT
CDR3 protein: CASSDSVGRVSSPLHF

D gene: -
V gene: TRBV7-3
CDR3 length: 13
J gene: TRBJ2-7
clone size: once
CDR3 DNA: TGTGCCAGCAGCCCAGGGGGGGGCTACGAGCAGTACTTC
CDR3 protein: CASSPGGGYEQYF

D gene: -
V gene: TRBV7-9
CDR3 length: 15
J gene: TRBJ1-1
clone size: once
CDR3 DNA: TGTGCCAGCAGCTTCTCTCAGGCGATGAACACTGAAGCTTTCTTT
CDR3 protein: CASSFSQAMNTEAFF

D gene: -
V gene: TRBV11-2
CDR3 length: 14
J gene: TRBJ2-7
clone size: -
CDR3 DNA: TGTGCCAGCAGACAACCGGGACGGTCCTACGAGCAGTACTTC
CDR3 protein: CASRQPGRSYEQYF

D gene: -
V gene: TRBV7-2
CDR3 length: 16
J gene: TRBJ2-7
clone size: -
CDR3 DNA: TGTGCCAGCAGCGTCGTCGGTACAGGGAGGAACTACGAGCAGTACTTC
CDR3 protein: CASSVVGTGRNYEQYF

D gene: -
V gene: TRBV7-9
CDR3 length: 16
J gene: TRBJ2-7
clone size: -
CDR3 DNA: TGTGCCAGCAGCCCAGGGTCCGGGACTGTTTCCTACGAGCAGTACTTC
CDR3 protein: CASSPGSGTVSYEQYF

D gene: -
V gene: TRBV30
CDR3 length: 15
J gene: TRBJ1-5
clone size: -
CDR3 DNA: TGTGCCTGGAGCGCTTTGGACGGAACAAATCAGCCCCAGCATTTT
CDR3 protein: CAWSALDGTNQPQHF

D gene: TRBD1
V gene: TRBV6-5
CDR3 length: 12
J gene: TRBJ1-2
clone size: -
CDR3 DNA: TGTGCCAGCAGACAGGGGCCTTATGGCTACACCTTC
CDR3 protein: CASRQGPYGYTF

D gene: -
V gene: TRBV30
CDR3 length: 16
J gene: TRBJ1-6
clone size: -
CDR3 DNA: TGTGCCTGGAGTGTACTAGGGTTTGCGGTTAATTCACCCCTCCACTTT
CDR3 protein: CAWSVLGFAVNSPLHF